These 10 T cell receptor beta chains originate from one sample sequenced in a study. TCRdb reprocessed the RT-PCR reads via MiXCR and lists one record per CDR3 protein. The top ten hold roughly 3.9% of the sample, which has hundreds of thousands of distinct CDR3 sequences, 14% seen once. Sequencing used memory CD4+ T cells from blood. The source is a female donor in good health, serving as a healthy control.

The gene calls are TRBV3-1 and TRBJ2-3; 7 nucleotides line up with TRBD2. Germline CDR1 reads LGHDT; CDR2 reads YNNKEL (reference sequence). V dropped 1 base and J dropped 2; count of bases not matched to a gene: 12. The CDR3 spans 18 residues. In DNA form, the CDR3 reads TGTGCCAGCAGCCAAGGATGGGATACGGGAGGAAACACAGATACGCAGTATTTT. This translates into CASSQGWDTGGNTDTQYF.

This clonotype was counted between two and nine times. This sequence may be a read error, since a much larger clone differs from it by one base. V usage is TRBV12-3 or TRBV12-4 and J usage is TRBJ1-5; unclear D gene. Trimming took 6 bases from V and 4 from J, leaving 7 bases between them. CDR3 length: 12 amino acids. The CDR3 reads CASSFINQPQHF. In DNA form, the CDR3 reads TGTGCCAGCAGCTTTATTAATCAGCCCCAGCATTTT.

This clonotype was observed a few times. J is TRBJ2-2 and V is TRBV20-1; a weak D match, TRBD1 (5 bases). This CDR3 comprises 13 residues. Per germline, CDR1 DFQATT and CDR2 SNEGSKA (reference sequence). The V end lost 6 bases, the J end lost 6 bases, and 14 bases lay between the germline ends. The CDR3 region is CSAIRTFPGELFF. CDR3 DNA sequence: TGCAGTGCGATTCGGACATTTCCCGGGGAGCTGTTTTTT.

The chain employs TRBV7-6 and TRBJ2-7; 8 positions match TRBD2. The length of the CDR3 is 13 residues. CDR1 is SGHVS and CDR2 is FNYEAQ in the germline V gene. With V trimmed by 5 bases and J by 2 bases, 2 bases remained unmatched. For the CDR3, the DNA is TGTGCCAGCAGCGTGGGACTAGCCTACGAGCAGTACTTC. Its translation is CASSVGLAYEQYF. Looking up the rest from reference TRBV7-6 and TRBJ2-7 gives the full variable domain: GAGVSQSPRYKVTKRGQDVALRCDPISGHVSLYWYRQALGQGPEFLTYFNYEAQQDKSGLPNDRFSAERPEGSISTLTIQRTEQRDSAMYRCASSVGLAYEQYFGPGTRLTVT.

The rearrangement links TRBV5-1 to TRBJ2-2; D may be TRBD1 (5 bases). Per germline, CDR1 SGHRS and CDR2 YFSETQ. CDR3 length: 14 residues. Between the trimmed V and J ends, which lost 3 bases and 3 bases, there was a span of 9 bases. The CDR3 reads CASSYRTDTGELFF. The CDR3 DNA is TGCGCCAGCAGCTACAGGACGGACACCGGGGAGCTGTTTTTT.

V and J are TRBV20-1 and TRBJ2-5, with D perhaps assigned TRBD1 or TRBD2 (5 bases each). V lost 5 bases, J lost 5 bases, and 15 bases lay in between. Germline V gene data show CDR1 as DFQATT and CDR2 as SNEGSKA (reference sequence). This CDR3 is built from 13 residues. The CDR3 bases are TGCAGTGCTGAGGGACGGATGATGGAGACCCAGTACTTC. It yields the protein CSAEGRMMETQYF.

V and J are TRBV12-3 or TRBV12-4 and TRBJ1-1; weak D call: TRBD1 (5 bases). Trimming removed 5 bases from V and 10 bases from J, with 23 bases in between. The CDR3 has 15 amino acids. The DNA for the CDR3 is TGTGCCAGCAGTACATTCCCCCTTTTGGGGGAACGAGCTTTCTTT. As protein: CASSTFPLLGERAFF.

This clonotype has at least ten counts. V and J are TRBV6-5 and TRBJ2-5; D gene ambiguous. CDR1 MNHEY and CDR2 SVGAGI come from the germline V gene. Between the trimmed V and J ends, which lost 0 bases and 3 bases, there was a span of 8 bases. The CDR3 covers 14 residues. CDR3 sequence: CASSYSLWEETQYF. CDR3 bases: TGTGCCAGCAGTTACTCTCTTTGGGAAGAGACCCAGTACTTC.

The chain carries TRBV20-1 and TRBJ2-3; 12 positions match TRBD2. The CDR3 covers 17 residues. V was clipped by 3 bases and J by 3 bases; unmatched bases: 10. Per germline, CDR1 DFQATT and CDR2 SNEGSKA (reference sequence). The CDR3 region has the DNA TGCAGTGCTAGTCTCCTAGCGGGGGGGCAGTGGACAGATACGCAGTATTTT. Amino acid sequence: CSASLLAGGQWTDTQYF.

The sample holds a few counts of this clonotype. The rearrangement joins TRBV6-5 to TRBJ1-2; perhaps TRBD1 as D (6 bases). This CDR3 region has 16 residues. V was shortened by 2 bases and J by 6 bases, with 19 bases between the two germline ends. The germline CDR1 and CDR2 sequences are MNHEY and SVGAGI. This CDR3 reads CASSYGGLGGGNGYTF. In nucleotides, the CDR3 is TGTGCCAGCAGTTACGGGGGGCTGGGAGGGGGTAATGGCTACACCTTC.